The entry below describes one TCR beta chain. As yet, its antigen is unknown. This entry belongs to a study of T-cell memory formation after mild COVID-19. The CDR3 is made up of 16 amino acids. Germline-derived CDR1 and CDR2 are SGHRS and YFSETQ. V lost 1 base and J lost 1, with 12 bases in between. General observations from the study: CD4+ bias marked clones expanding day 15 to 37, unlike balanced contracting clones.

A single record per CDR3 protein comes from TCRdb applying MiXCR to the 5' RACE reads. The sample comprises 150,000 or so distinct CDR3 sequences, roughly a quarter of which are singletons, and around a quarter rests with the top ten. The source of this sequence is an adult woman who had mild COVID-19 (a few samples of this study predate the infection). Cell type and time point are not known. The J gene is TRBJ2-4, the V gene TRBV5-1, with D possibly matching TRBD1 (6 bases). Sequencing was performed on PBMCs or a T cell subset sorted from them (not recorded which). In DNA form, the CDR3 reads TGCGCCAGCAGCTTGAACAGGGCCCCTGCCAAAAACATTCAGTACTTC. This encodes CASSLNRAPAKNIQYF.